The 32 T cell receptor beta chains listed next were all sequenced from one sample in a study of immune heterogeneity within non-small cell lung tumors. Using 32 V and 13 J primers, multiplex PCR amplified TCR beta CDR3. TCRdb fed the multiplex PCR reads into MiXCR, producing one record per CDR3 protein. This table holds fewer than 13,000 distinct CDR3 sequences, 25% to 30% found once. Per sample, around 0.65 ug of bulk tumor genomic DNA was the template used. Several biopsies per primary tumor were taken during surgery, spaced as far apart as possible. Undergoing curative surgery were patients whose non-small cell lung cancer was untreated and newly diagnosed. Sequencing was done on a sample of lung tumor tissue. Receptors were obtained from a woman aged 55-70 years with non-small cell lung cancer.

Note on this clonotype: The junction does not match germline at one end; this may be a read error. The chain combines TRBV7-3 with TRBJ2-3; 8 bases map to TRBD1. The germline V gene encodes CDR1 SGHTA and CDR2 FQGTGA. The CDR3 covers 17 residues. CDR3 coding DNA: TGTGCCATCAGCTTAGTCCCGGACAGGGTCAGCACAGATACGCAGTATTTT. It codes for CAISLVPDRVSTDTQYF.

This chain uses TRBV19 with TRBJ1-4, with a possible D match to TRBD1 (5 bases). The CDR3 has 15 residues. Trimming took 3 bases from V and 8 from J, leaving 16 bases between them. Per the germline V gene, CDR1 is LNHDA and CDR2 is SQIVND (reference sequence). CDR3 coding DNA: TGTGCCAGTAGTATGCAGGGTGGAGGTTCGGAAAAACTGTTTTTT. Its translation is CASSMQGGGSEKLFF.

This clonotype was picked up a small number of times. This chain joins TRBV11-3 and TRBJ2-1; D perhaps matches TRBD2 (5 bases). Germline values: CDR1 SGHNT, CDR2 YENEEA. CDR3 length: 15 residues. The V gene lost 1 base and the J gene lost 5 bases, with 12 bases spanning the gap. The CDR3 region is CASSLVGSVDNEQFF. DNA for the CDR3: TGTGCCAGCAGCTTAGTAGGTAGCGTAGACAATGAGCAGTTCTTC.

The sample holds a few counts of this clonotype. The J gene is TRBJ2-1, the V gene TRBV18, with TRBD1 identical over 7 bases. The length of the CDR3 is 13 residues. Per germline, CDR1 KGHSH and CDR2 LQKENI. The V gene end was trimmed by 0 bases and the J gene end by 15 bases; junction bases not matched to a gene: 8. The CDR3 protein is CASSPPNSGGLFF. The CDR3, as DNA: TGTGCCAGCTCACCACCTAACTCAGGGGGTCTGTTCTTC.

This clonotype is judged medium-sized (0.01 to 0.1%). V gene TRBV12-3 or TRBV12-4 combines with J gene TRBJ1-5; 8 bases are shared with TRBD1. V lost 6 bases, J lost 7 bases, and 5 bases stayed unmatched. The CDR3 is 13 amino acids. This CDR3 is CASRIDRGQPQHF. The CDR3 region has the DNA TGTGCCAGCAGGATCGACAGGGGCCAGCCCCAGCATTTT.

Of note for this clonotype: A read error may explain this, as a much larger clone is one base away. The J gene is TRBJ2-1, the V gene TRBV6-2 or TRBV6-3; 7 nucleotides agree with TRBD2. The V gene's germline CDR1 is MNHEY and CDR2 SVGEGT. This CDR3 spans 15 amino acids. CDR3 in DNA: TGTGCCAGCAGTCAACCAGCGGGGAACTACAAGGAGCAGTTCTTC. It yields the protein CASSQPAGNYKEQFF.

The chain couples TRBV20-1 to TRBJ1-2; no reliable D call. Per germline, CDR1 DFQATT and CDR2 SNEGSKA (reference sequence). The CDR3 runs 14 residues. With 1 base removed from V and 1 base from J, the gap between germline ends came to 10 bases. The CDR3 bases are TGCAGTGCTAGAGCTCCAGGTGGTAACTATGGCTACACCTTC. Translating it yields CSARAPGGNYGYTF.

This clonotype has just a few counts. The chain uses TRBV28 and TRBJ1-3; D ambiguous. This CDR3 is built from 14 residues. The V gene lost 7 bases and the J gene lost 0 bases, with 10 bases spanning the gap. Germline V gene lookup returns CDR1 MDHEN and CDR2 SYDVKM. DNA of the CDR3: TGTGCCAGCAATAGAGGCCCCTCTGGAAACACCATATATTTT. Translation: CASNRGPSGNTIYF. Based on the CDR3 plus reference TRBV28 and TRBJ1-3, the full variable domain is DVKVTQSSRYLVKRTGEKVFLECVQDMDHENMFWYRQDPGLGLRLIYFSYDVKMKEKGDIPEGYSVSREKKERFSLILESASTNQTSMYLCASNRGPSGNTIYFGEGSWLTVV.

This clonotype has at least ten counts. This chain connects TRBV7-2 to TRBJ1-4; D not resolved. Germline CDR1 and CDR2: SGHTA and FQGNSA. This CDR3 region has 17 residues. Trimming took off 2 bases at V and 0 bases at J, with 13 bases between the two ends. The CDR3 loop is CASSLSPTHATNEKLFF. CDR3 nucleotide sequence: TGTGCCAGCAGCTTATCGCCGACCCATGCAACTAATGAAAAACTGTTTTTT.

J is TRBJ1-4 and V is TRBV6-2 or TRBV6-3, with D possibly TRBD1 on 5 matching bases. The CDR3 spans 13 residues. Per the germline V gene, CDR1 is MNHEY and CDR2 is SVGEGT. Trimming cost V 6 bases and J 5 bases, with 10 bases left between them. The CDR3 nucleotides read TGTGCCAGCAGGGGACCGTGGAATGAAAAACTGTTTTTT. Protein sequence: CASRGPWNEKLFF.

A remark on this clonotype: A much larger clone is a single base away; this may be a read error. This chain joins TRBV18 and TRBJ2-3; 7 bases fit TRBD2. Germline CDR1 and CDR2: KGHSH and LQKENI. V trimming: 3 bases; J trimming: 0 bases; junction bases outside the gene matches: 9. The CDR3 extends over 17 amino acids. The CDR3 protein is CASSPPGLEASTDTQYF. The CDR3 region has the DNA TGTGCCAGCTCACCTCCTGGACTAGAGGCTAGCACAGATACGCAGTATTTT.

The V call is TRBV29-1, the J call TRBJ2-1, with 12 bases identical to TRBD2. This CDR3 is built from 14 residues. V lost 4 bases to trimming and J lost 6 bases; unmatched junction nucleotides: 4. The V gene's germline CDR1 is SQVTM and CDR2 ANQGSEA. CDR3 bases: TGCAGCGTTGCTCTAGCGGGAGGGGGCAATGAGCAGTTCTTC. It codes for CSVALAGGGNEQFF.

This chain joins TRBV5-1 and TRBJ2-7; 12 bases agree with TRBD2. The V gene end was trimmed by 4 bases and the J gene end by 6 bases; junction bases not matched to a gene: 11. CDR1 is SGHRS, CDR2 YFSETQ, per germline. This CDR3 comprises 16 residues. The CDR3 loop reads CASSPTLAGGSSEQYF. The CDR3 DNA sequence: TGCGCCAGCAGCCCAACACTAGCGGGAGGTTCATCCGAGCAGTACTTC.

By sample share, this clonotype is medium-sized. The gene calls are TRBV6-1 and TRBJ2-3; TRBD2 matches 11 bases. J was trimmed by 2 bases and V by 7 bases; bases with no gene match: 14. CDR3 length: 18 residues. Per the germline V gene, CDR1 is MNHNS and CDR2 is SASEGT. CDR3 region: CASNHLAGGRQYTDTQYF. The CDR3 region has the DNA TGTGCCAGCAATCACCTAGCGGGAGGCCGCCAATACACAGATACGCAGTATTTT.

About this clonotype: Since a much larger clone is just one base distant, this may be a read error. Likely a read error: the CDR3 ends without its conserved phenylalanine or tryptophan. This chain uses TRBV18 with TRBJ1-2; possibly TRBD1 for D (5 bases). The CDR3 is 16 amino acids. Germline CDR1 is KGHSH and CDR2 is LQKENI. Trimming shortened V by 0 bases and J by 4 bases, and 15 bases separated the two germline ends. CDR3 region: CASSPPGVQGPYGYTL. As DNA, the CDR3 is TGTGCCAGCTCACCACCGGGTGTCCAGGGCCCCTATGGCTACACCCTC.

In its sample, this clonotype is medium-sized. The chain uses TRBV4-2 and TRBJ2-7; D is perhaps TRBD1 (5 bases). The germline V gene encodes CDR1 LGHNA and CDR2 YNFKEQ. Trimming removed 1 base from V and 3 bases from J, with 10 bases in between. The CDR3 totals 14 residues. CDR3: CASSQGLGDYEQYF. CDR3 nucleotides: TGTGCCAGCAGCCAAGGCTTAGGGGACTACGAGCAGTACTTC.

This chain uses TRBV7-9 with TRBJ2-5; D unresolved. This CDR3 region has 15 residues. Germline CDR1 reads SEHNR; CDR2 reads FQNEAQ (reference sequence). The V end lost 7 bases, the J end lost 1 base, and 16 bases lay between the germline ends. CDR3 amino acids: CASTLPLAGQETQYF. In nucleotides, the CDR3 is TGTGCCAGCACCCTACCGCTGGCAGGCCAAGAGACCCAGTACTTC.

This clonotype was counted ten times or more. The chain recombines TRBV6-1 with TRBJ1-1, with 7 nucleotides matching TRBD1. Germline values: CDR1 MNHNS, CDR2 SASEGT. There are 13 residues in the CDR3. V shed 5 bases and J 5 bases; nucleotides not matched to a gene: 5. CDR3 sequence reads: CASSSGGGTEAFF. The CDR3 bases are TGTGCCAGCAGTTCAGGGGGGGGGACTGAAGCTTTCTTT.

The CDR3 bases are TGTGCCAGCACACTTCAGGGGGCGCCCGGCTACACCTTC. This sequence encodes CASTLQGAPGYTF. The rearrangement joins TRBV28 to TRBJ1-2; 8 bases match TRBD1. Germline V gives CDR1 MDHEN, CDR2 SYDVKM. The CDR3 is 13 amino acids. The ends lost 7 bases at V and 8 bases at J; junction bases unmatched: 9.

This clonotype was detected only a few times. The gene calls are TRBV19 and TRBJ2-5; the match to TRBD1 covers 12 bases. The CDR3 runs to 20 residues. CDR1 and CDR2 from the germline V gene are LNHDA and SQIVND (reference sequence). V lost 6 bases, J lost 0 bases, and 17 bases stayed unmatched. The CDR3 nucleotides read TGTGCCAGTAGCTACAGCTTGCACTACCGGGACAGGGGGCACCAAGAGACCCAGTACTTC. Protein product: CASSYSLHYRDRGHQETQYF.

This clonotype was counted ten times or more. The chain uses TRBV6-1 and TRBJ2-1; 9 nucleotides align to TRBD2. CDR3 length: 15 amino acids. Germline CDR1 MNHNS, CDR2 SASEGT. The trim removed 7 bases at V and 8 bases at J, leaving 12 bases unmatched. As DNA, the CDR3 is TGTGCCAGCACCGGATCCCTAGCGGGAATGGATGAGCAGTTCTTC. Its protein is CASTGSLAGMDEQFF.

The gene calls are TRBV9 and TRBJ2-5; 7 positions agree with TRBD2. After removal of 4 bases from V and 3 bases from J, the junction contained 18 bases not matched to a gene. Germline loops: CDR1 SGDLS, CDR2 YYNGEE. This CDR3 contains 18 residues. The DNA of the CDR3 is TGTGCCAGCAGCCCCCATCCTCGACTAAGCGGGATTAAAGAGACCCAGTACTTC. Protein product: CASSPHPRLSGIKETQYF. Based on the CDR3 plus reference TRBV9 and TRBJ2-5, the full variable domain is DSGVTQTPKHLITATGQRVTLRCSPRSGDLSVYWYQQSLDQGLQFLIQYYNGEERAKGNILERFSAQQFPDLHSELNLSSLELGDSALYFCASSPHPRLSGIKETQYFGPGTRLLVL.

Comment on this clonotype: Being one base from a much bigger clone, this may be a read error. The J gene is TRBJ2-1, the V gene TRBV28, with 8 positions matching TRBD2. The CDR3 totals 15 residues. Germline CDR1 MDHEN, CDR2 SYDVKM. The CDR3 reads CASSTREGLVHEHFF. CDR3 in DNA: TGTGCCAGCAGCACCCGGGAGGGCCTAGTCCATGAGCATTTCTTC.

This clonotype occurred once. V usage is TRBV12-3 or TRBV12-4 and J usage is TRBJ2-3; the match to TRBD2 covers 9 bases. V was pared by 1 base and J by 8 bases, with 7 bases of the junction left unmatched. The CDR3 is 15 amino acids. CDR3 amino acids: CASSLGSGGPSTQYF. CDR3 DNA: TGTGCCAGCAGTTTAGGGAGCGGGGGGCCTAGTACGCAGTATTTT.

By frequency in the sample, this clonotype is medium-sized (0.01 to 0.1%). The chain carries TRBV24-1 and TRBJ2-2; the match to TRBD2 covers 7 bases. The CDR3 length is 15 residues. V gave up 5 bases and J gave up 3 bases; unmatched junction bases: 5. Per germline, CDR1 KGHDR and CDR2 SFDVKD. The CDR3 nucleotides read TGTGCCACCAGTGTGGCAGGGAGGGACACCGGGGAGCTGTTTTTT. Its protein product is CATSVAGRDTGELFF.

This chain links TRBV2 with TRBJ2-7, with D perhaps matching TRBD1 (6 bases). CDR3 length equals 11 residues. V was pared by 6 bases and J by 6 bases, with 9 bases between. Per germline, CDR1 SNHLY and CDR2 FYNNEI. The CDR3 bases are TGTGCCAGCAGGTACAGGGCCGAGCAGTACTTC. Protein sequence: CASRYRAEQYF. The full variable domain, rest sourced from reference TRBV2 and TRBJ2-7, is EPEVTQTPSHQVTQMGQEVILRCVPISNHLYFYWYRQILGQKVEFLVSFYNNEISEKSEIFDDQFSVERPDGSNFTLKIRSTKLEDSAMYFCASRYRAEQYFGPGTRLTVT.

The chain employs TRBV9 and TRBJ2-6, with no clear D. The CDR3 length is 14 residues. Deletions cut 4 bases from V and 3 bases from J, with 8 bases between. CDR1 SGDLS and CDR2 YYNGEE come from the germline V gene. In DNA, the CDR3 is TGTGCCAGCAGCTCCGGGTATGGGGCCAACGTCCTGACTTTC. Translation: CASSSGYGANVLTF.

This clonotype has a handful of counts. V gene TRBV5-1 combines with J gene TRBJ2-3; a weak D match, TRBD2 (5 bases). V lost 6 bases to trimming and J lost 6 bases, with 23 bases between them. The CDR3 spans 16 residues. Per germline, CDR1 SGHRS and CDR2 YFSETQ. For the CDR3, the DNA is TGCGCCAGCATCTCGGACTTAACGGGTGTAGTGGATACGCAGTATTTT. Its translation: CASISDLTGVVDTQYF.

Relative to its sample, this clonotype is medium-sized (0.01 to 0.1%). The chain uses TRBV7-8 and TRBJ1-1; no reliable D call. The CDR3 totals 15 residues. Germline V gene data show CDR1 as SGHVS and CDR2 as FQNEAQ. With 5 bases removed from V and 0 bases from J, the gap between germline ends came to 13 bases. The CDR3 nucleotides are TGTGCCAGCAGCCACCTTCTGGGCGTGAACACTGAAGCTTTCTTT. It specifies CASSHLLGVNTEAFF.

J is TRBJ2-3 and V is TRBV27; D is uncertain. CDR1 and CDR2 from the germline V gene are MNHEY and SMNVEV (reference sequence). The V and J ends lost 0 bases and 10 bases respectively, with 5 bases between them. The CDR3 covers 11 residues. DNA for the CDR3: TGTGCCAGCAGTTTATCGGGGTCGCAGTATTTT. As protein: CASSLSGSQYF.

By proportion, this clonotype is medium-sized. The chain carries TRBV2 and TRBJ1-2; weak D call: TRBD1 (5 bases). V was cut by 5 bases and J by 2 bases, with 9 bases left in between. The germline CDR1 and CDR2 sequences are SNHLY and FYNNEI. The CDR3 totals 13 residues. CDR3 amino acids: CASSLGGNYGYTF. The DNA for the CDR3 is TGTGCCAGCAGTCTGGGGGGAAACTATGGCTACACCTTC.

This clonotype was observed at least ten times. V and J are TRBV7-6 and TRBJ2-7, with 12 nucleotides matching TRBD1. The CDR3 consists of 14 residues. In germline, CDR1 is SGHVS, CDR2 FNYEAQ. V lost 4 bases, J lost 5 bases, and 3 bases stayed unmatched. CDR3 coding DNA: TGTGCCAGCAGCTCCGGGACAGGGGGCGACGAGCAGTACTTC. Translation gives CASSSGTGGDEQYF. Full variable domain (rest looked up from reference TRBV7-6 and TRBJ2-7): GAGVSQSPRYKVTKRGQDVALRCDPISGHVSLYWYRQALGQGPEFLTYFNYEAQQDKSGLPNDRFSAERPEGSISTLTIQRTEQRDSAMYRCASSSGTGGDEQYFGPGTRLTVT.